This T cell receptor (beta chain) is drawn from a study of T cell responses to AZD1222 COVID-19 vaccine. Overall study findings and caveats: Among those given AZD1222, only five or six were seropositive at baseline.

Libraries were prepared by immunoSEQ multiplex PCR; TCRdb keeps only in-frame clonotypes and omits some of them. This table holds roughly 160,000 clones, 90% to 95% found once. Of note for this clone: Its antigen is still unknown.

Trimming removed 2 bases at V and 3 bases at J, with 16 bases between. Germline-derived CDR1 and CDR2 are MNHEY and SVGAGI. This CDR3 is built from 16 residues. V usage is TRBV6-5 and J usage is TRBJ1-1, with D possibly being TRBD1 (6 bases). The receptor's source is an adult who received the AZD1222 COVID-19 vaccine. Here the sequenced sample was peripheral blood, taken 28 days after the second AZD1222 dose. The CDR3 loop is CASSYPFRQEDTEAFF. CDR3 bases: TGTGCCAGCAGTTACCCCTTTCGACAGGAGGACACTGAAGCTTTCTTT.